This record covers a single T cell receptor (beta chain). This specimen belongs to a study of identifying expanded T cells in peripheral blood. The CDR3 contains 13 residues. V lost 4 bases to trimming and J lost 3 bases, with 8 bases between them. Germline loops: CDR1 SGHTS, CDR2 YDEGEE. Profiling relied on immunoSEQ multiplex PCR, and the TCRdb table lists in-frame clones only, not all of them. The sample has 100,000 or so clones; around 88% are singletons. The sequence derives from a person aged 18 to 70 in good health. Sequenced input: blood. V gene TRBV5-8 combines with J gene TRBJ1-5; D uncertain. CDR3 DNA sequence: TGTGCCAGCAGCCCGGGGTACAATCAGCCCCAGCATTTT. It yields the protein CASSPGYNQPQHF.